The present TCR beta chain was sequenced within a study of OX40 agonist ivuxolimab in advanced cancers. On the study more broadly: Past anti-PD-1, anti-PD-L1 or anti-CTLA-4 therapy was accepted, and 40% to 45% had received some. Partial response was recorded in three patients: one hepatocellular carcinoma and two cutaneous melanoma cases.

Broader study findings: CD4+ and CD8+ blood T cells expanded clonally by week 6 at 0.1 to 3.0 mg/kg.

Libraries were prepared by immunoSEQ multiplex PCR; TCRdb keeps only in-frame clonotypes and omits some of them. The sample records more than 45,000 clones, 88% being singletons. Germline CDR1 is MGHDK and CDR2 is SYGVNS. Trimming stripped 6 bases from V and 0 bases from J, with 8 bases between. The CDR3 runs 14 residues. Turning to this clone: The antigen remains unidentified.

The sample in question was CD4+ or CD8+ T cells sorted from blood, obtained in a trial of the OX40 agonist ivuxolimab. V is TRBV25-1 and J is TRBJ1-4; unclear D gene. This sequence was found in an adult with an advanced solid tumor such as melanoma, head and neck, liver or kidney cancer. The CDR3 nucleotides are TGTGCCAGCAGCGTCCCTCCAACTAATGAAAAACTGTTTTTT. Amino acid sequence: CASSVPPTNEKLFF.